The next 15 T cell receptor beta chains were all read from a single sample in a study of blood T cell repertoires in COVID-19. The protocol was immunoSEQ multiplex PCR, while the TCRdb copy is restricted to in-frame clones and leaves out a portion. The sample records fewer than 300,000 clones, 70% to 85% being singletons. Sequences were obtained from peripheral blood. The source is a human donor with COVID-19, enrolled during active disease. The donor label of this sample is uncertain.

This sequence joins TRBV30 and TRBJ2-5; D is unclear. Per the germline V gene, CDR1 is GTSNPN and CDR2 is SVGIG (reference sequence). The CDR3 has 13 amino acids. The V end was cut by 2 bases, the J end by 2 bases, with 9 bases between. As DNA, the CDR3 is TGTGCCTGGAGTCGAGATAATCAAGAGACCCAGTACTTC. Translation: CAWSRDNQETQYF.

Written as DNA, the CDR3 is TGTGCCAGCACTTCCCCTAGCGGACAAGAGACCCAGTACTTC. It is translated as CASTSPSGQETQYF. The gene calls are TRBV28 and TRBJ2-5, with 7 bases lining up with TRBD2. This CDR3 is built from 14 residues. CDR1 is MDHEN and CDR2 is SYDVKM in the germline V gene. V gave up 7 bases and J gave up 2 bases; unmatched junction bases: 7. Filled out from reference TRBV28 and TRBJ2-5, the complete variable domain reads DVKVTQSSRYLVKRTGEKVFLECVQDMDHENMFWYRQDPGLGLRLIYFSYDVKMKEKGDIPEGYSVSREKKERFSLILESASTNQTSMYLCASTSPSGQETQYFGPGTRLLVL.

This clone was detected once. The chain joins TRBV2 to TRBJ2-5, with no clear D. Per the germline V gene, CDR1 is SNHLY and CDR2 is FYNNEI. CDR3 length: 13 amino acids. V lost 6 bases, J lost 7 bases, and 15 bases lay in between. CDR3 amino acids: CASRYDLVGTQYF. The CDR3 DNA sequence: TGTGCCAGCAGATACGACTTAGTAGGGACCCAGTACTTC.

The chain links TRBV4-1 to TRBJ1-2, with no clear D. Per the germline V gene, CDR1 is MGHRA and CDR2 is YSYEKL. V shed 6 bases and J shed 0 bases, with 17 bases lying between them. There are 16 residues in the CDR3. The CDR3 loop reads CASRRPQDSTNYGYTF. The CDR3 region has the DNA TGCGCCAGCAGACGACCTCAGGACTCAACTAACTATGGCTACACCTTC.

V usage is TRBV12-2 and J usage is TRBJ1-5; TRBD1 reflects the table's D call only, with no check against the DNA. TRBV12-2 is labeled a pseudogene. This CDR3 is 15 amino acids long. CDR3 residues: CASRLGGTVLQPQHF. The CDR3 nucleotides read TGTGCAAGTCGCTTAGGAGGGACAGTGCTTCAGCCCCAGCATTTT.

CDR3 sequence: CAITRVPNYGYTF. The CDR3 DNA sequence: TGTGCCATCACCAGGGTCCCTAACTATGGCTACACCTTC. The V and J genes are TRBV12-3 or TRBV12-4 and TRBJ1-2; possible D gene TRBD1, 5 bases. Trimming shortened V by 10 bases and J by 0 bases, and 12 bases separated the two germline ends. CDR3 length equals 13 residues.

This chain uses TRBV25-1 with TRBJ1-4, with TRBD1 matching over 7 bases. Germline CDR1 reads MGHDK; CDR2 reads SYGVNS. The ends lost 8 bases at V and 7 bases at J; junction bases unmatched: 4. This CDR3 comprises 12 residues. The CDR3 region has the DNA TGTGCCAGCCGACAGGGCGGTGAAAAACTGTTTTTT. Residues: CASRQGGEKLFF.

The rearrangement uses TRBV28 and TRBJ1-4; 9 bases are a match to TRBD1. Looked up from germline, CDR1 is MDHEN and CDR2 is SYDVKM. There are 15 residues in the CDR3. V was pared by 3 bases and J by 7 bases, with 6 bases of the junction left unmatched. Here the CDR3 reads CASSFSTGGSEKLFF. The CDR3 DNA sequence: TGTGCCAGCAGTTTCTCGACAGGGGGTAGTGAAAAACTGTTTTTT.

The V and J genes are TRBV7-2 and TRBJ2-3; maybe TRBD2 (5 bases). The CDR3 has 18 amino acids. The germline V and J ends were trimmed by 1 base and 1 base, with 18 bases remaining between them. Germline CDR1 SGHTA, CDR2 FQGNSA. The CDR3 DNA is TGTGCCAGCAGCTTAGTTTCGGGGTTCCAAACCCGCACAGATACGCAGTATTTT. Residues: CASSLVSGFQTRTDTQYF.

This chain joins TRBV28 and TRBJ1-2; TRBD1 might be the D (6 bases). CDR1 is MDHEN and CDR2 is SYDVKM in the germline V gene. The CDR3 is made up of 13 amino acids. The ends were cut back, 7 bases at V and 7 bases at J, with 16 bases in the middle. The CDR3 is CASKFGAGVGYTF. For the CDR3, the DNA is TGTGCCAGCAAATTTGGTGCAGGGGTTGGCTACACCTTC.

The chain has TRBV5-4 and TRBJ1-1; 10 bases map to TRBD1. Per germline, CDR1 SGHNT and CDR2 YYREEE (reference sequence). There are 14 residues in the CDR3. The J segment lost 8 bases and the V segment lost 3 bases, leaving 7 bases of the junction unmatched. CDR3 protein: CASSSRTGGGEAFF. For the CDR3, the DNA is TGTGCCAGCAGCTCACGGACAGGGGGGGGCGAAGCTTTCTTT.

The chain combines TRBV30 with TRBJ2-7; TRBD2 agrees at 12 bases. V gave up 2 bases and J gave up 2 bases; unmatched junction bases: 4. Germline V gene data show CDR1 as GTSNPN and CDR2 as SVGIG (reference sequence). This CDR3 is built from 15 residues. CDR3 residues: CAWSFGLAGTYEQYF. CDR3 nucleotide sequence: TGTGCCTGGAGTTTTGGACTAGCGGGAACCTACGAGCAGTACTTC.

The V call is TRBV25-1, the J call TRBJ1-1; D not certain. V was clipped by 3 bases and J by 10 bases, with 12 bases between them. This CDR3 region has 12 residues. Germline CDR1 MGHDK, CDR2 SYGVNS. This CDR3 reads CASSEARGRAFF. The CDR3 nucleotides are TGTGCCAGCAGTGAGGCACGAGGGAGAGCTTTCTTT.

The chain carries TRBV12-3 or TRBV12-4 and TRBJ1-1; no clear D. The CDR3 runs to 13 residues. V was cut by 4 bases and J by 1 base, with 7 bases left in between. Here the CDR3 reads CASSYIQNTEAFF. CDR3 in DNA: TGTGCCAGCAGTTATATACAGAACACTGAAGCTTTCTTT.

The rearrangement uses TRBV5-1 and TRBJ2-1; 11 nucleotides agree with TRBD2. This CDR3 is 19 amino acids long. The V and J ends lost 0 bases and 8 bases, in that order; junction bases with no gene match: 16. Germline loops: CDR1 SGHRS, CDR2 YFSETQ. The CDR3 DNA follows: TGCGCCAGCAGCTTGGCCGTAGGGGGAAGACTAGCGGGATTCCATGAGCAGTTCTTC. Encoded protein: CASSLAVGGRLAGFHEQFF.